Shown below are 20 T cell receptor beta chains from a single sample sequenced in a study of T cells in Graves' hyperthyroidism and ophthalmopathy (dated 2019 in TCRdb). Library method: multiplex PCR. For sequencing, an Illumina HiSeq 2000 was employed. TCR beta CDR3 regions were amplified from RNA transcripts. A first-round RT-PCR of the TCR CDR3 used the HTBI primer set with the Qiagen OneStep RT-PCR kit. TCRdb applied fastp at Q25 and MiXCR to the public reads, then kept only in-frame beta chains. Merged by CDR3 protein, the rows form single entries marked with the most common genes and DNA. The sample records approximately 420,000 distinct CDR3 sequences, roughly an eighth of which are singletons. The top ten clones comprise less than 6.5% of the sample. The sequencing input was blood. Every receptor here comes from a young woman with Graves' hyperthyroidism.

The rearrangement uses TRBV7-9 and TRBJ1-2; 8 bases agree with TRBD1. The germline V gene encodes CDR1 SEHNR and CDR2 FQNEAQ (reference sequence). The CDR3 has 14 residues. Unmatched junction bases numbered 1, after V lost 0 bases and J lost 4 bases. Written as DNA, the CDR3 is TGTGCCAGCAGCTTAGCGACAGGGGTCTATGGCTACACCTTC. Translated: CASSLATGVYGYTF.

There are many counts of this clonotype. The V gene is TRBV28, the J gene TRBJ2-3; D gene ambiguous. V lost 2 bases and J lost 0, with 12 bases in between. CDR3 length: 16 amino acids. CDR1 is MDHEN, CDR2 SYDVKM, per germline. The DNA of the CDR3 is TGTGCCAGCAGTTTAGGAATATTAGGGAGCACAGATACGCAGTATTTT. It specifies CASSLGILGSTDTQYF.

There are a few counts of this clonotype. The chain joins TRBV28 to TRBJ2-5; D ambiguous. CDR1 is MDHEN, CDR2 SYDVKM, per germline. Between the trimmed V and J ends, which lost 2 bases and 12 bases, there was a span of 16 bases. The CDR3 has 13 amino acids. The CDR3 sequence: CASSLKRAAMEYF. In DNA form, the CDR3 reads TGTGCCAGCAGTTTAAAAAGAGCCGCAATGGAGTACTTC. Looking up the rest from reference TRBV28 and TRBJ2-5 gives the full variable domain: DVKVTQSSRYLVKRTGEKVFLECVQDMDHENMFWYRQDPGLGLRLIYFSYDVKMKEKGDIPEGYSVSREKKERFSLILESASTNQTSMYLCASSLKRAAMEYFGPGTRLLVL.

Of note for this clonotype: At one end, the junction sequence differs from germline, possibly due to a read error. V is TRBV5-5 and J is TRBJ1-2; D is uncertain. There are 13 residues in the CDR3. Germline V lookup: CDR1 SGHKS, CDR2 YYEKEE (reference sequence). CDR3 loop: CASKLEEAYGYTF. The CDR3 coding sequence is TGCGCCAGCAAGTTGGAAGAAGCCTATGGCTACACCTTC. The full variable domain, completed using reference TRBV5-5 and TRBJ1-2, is DAGVTQSPTHLIKTRGQQVTLRCSPISGHKSVSWYQQVLGQGPQFIFQYYEKEERGRGNFPDRFSARQFPNYSSELNVNALLLGDSALYLCASKLEEAYGYTFGSGTRLTVV.

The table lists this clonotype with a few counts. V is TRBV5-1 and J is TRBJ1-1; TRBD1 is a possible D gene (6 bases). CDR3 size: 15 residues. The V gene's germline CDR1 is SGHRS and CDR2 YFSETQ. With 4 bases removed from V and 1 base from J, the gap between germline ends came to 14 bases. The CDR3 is CASSRTTGRNTEAFF. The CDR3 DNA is TGCGCCAGCAGCAGGACTACAGGGAGGAACACTGAAGCTTTCTTT.

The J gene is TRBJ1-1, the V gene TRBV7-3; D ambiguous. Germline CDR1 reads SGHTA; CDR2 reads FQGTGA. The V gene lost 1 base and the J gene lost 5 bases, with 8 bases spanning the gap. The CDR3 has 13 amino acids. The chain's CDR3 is CASSLSGFTEAFF. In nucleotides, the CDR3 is TGTGCCAGCAGCTTAAGCGGGTTTACTGAAGCTTTCTTT.

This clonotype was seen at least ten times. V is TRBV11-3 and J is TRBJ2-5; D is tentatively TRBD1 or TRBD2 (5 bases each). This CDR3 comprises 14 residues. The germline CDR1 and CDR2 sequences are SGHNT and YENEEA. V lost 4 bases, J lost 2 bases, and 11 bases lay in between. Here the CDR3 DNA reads TGTGCCAGCAGCTACGGGGCAGATCAAGAGACCCAGTACTTC. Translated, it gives CASSYGADQETQYF.

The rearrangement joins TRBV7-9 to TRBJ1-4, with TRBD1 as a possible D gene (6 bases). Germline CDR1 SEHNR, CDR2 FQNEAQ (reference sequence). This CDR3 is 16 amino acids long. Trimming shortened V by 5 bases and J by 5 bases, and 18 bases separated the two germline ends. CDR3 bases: TGTGCCAGCAGCCCTTATCCGGACAGAAGAAATGAAAAACTGTTTTTT. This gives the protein CASSPYPDRRNEKLFF.

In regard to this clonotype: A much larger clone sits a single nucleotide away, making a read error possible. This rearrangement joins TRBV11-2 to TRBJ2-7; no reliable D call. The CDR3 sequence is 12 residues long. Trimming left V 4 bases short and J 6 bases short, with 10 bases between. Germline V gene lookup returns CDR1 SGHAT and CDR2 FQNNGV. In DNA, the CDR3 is TGTGCCAGCAGCTCCCTGTCTAGCGAGCAGTACTTC. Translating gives CASSSLSSEQYF.

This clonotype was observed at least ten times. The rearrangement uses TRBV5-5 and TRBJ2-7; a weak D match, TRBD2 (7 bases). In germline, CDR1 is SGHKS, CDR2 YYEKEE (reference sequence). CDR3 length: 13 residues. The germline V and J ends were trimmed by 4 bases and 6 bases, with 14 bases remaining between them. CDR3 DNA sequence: TGTGCCAGCAGCCCCTCGGGGGGCGGCGAGCAGTACTTC. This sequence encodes CASSPSGGGEQYF.

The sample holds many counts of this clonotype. The CDR3 is CASSDRETNYGYTF. CDR3 DNA sequence: TGTGCCAGCAGCGACAGGGAAACTAACTATGGCTACACCTTC. This sequence joins TRBV11-2 and TRBJ1-2, with 7 bases matching TRBD1. V lost 5 bases to trimming and J lost 0 bases; unmatched junction nucleotides: 3. CDR3 length: 14 residues. Germline CDR1 and CDR2: SGHAT and FQNNGV.

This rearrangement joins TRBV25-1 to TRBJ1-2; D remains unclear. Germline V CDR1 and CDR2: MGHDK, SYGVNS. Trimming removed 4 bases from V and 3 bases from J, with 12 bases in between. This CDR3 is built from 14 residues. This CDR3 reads CASSGFPGYYGYTF. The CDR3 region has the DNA TGTGCCAGCAGTGGATTCCCGGGGTACTATGGCTACACCTTC.

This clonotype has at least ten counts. Here the CDR3 DNA reads TGTGCCAGCAGTTTCAAACCGGGGAACTCTGGAAACACCATATATTTT. The encoded protein is CASSFKPGNSGNTIYF. The chain couples TRBV12-3 or TRBV12-4 to TRBJ1-3; D gene unclear. The CDR3 spans 16 residues. The germline V and J ends were trimmed by 3 bases and 0 bases, with 12 bases remaining between them.

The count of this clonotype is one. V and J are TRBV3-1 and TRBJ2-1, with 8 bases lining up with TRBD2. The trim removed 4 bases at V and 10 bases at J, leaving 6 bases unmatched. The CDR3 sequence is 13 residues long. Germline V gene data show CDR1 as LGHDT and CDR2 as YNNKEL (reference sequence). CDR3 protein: CASSRSGVGEQFF. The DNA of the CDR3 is TGTGCCAGCAGCCGTAGCGGGGTGGGGGAGCAGTTCTTC.

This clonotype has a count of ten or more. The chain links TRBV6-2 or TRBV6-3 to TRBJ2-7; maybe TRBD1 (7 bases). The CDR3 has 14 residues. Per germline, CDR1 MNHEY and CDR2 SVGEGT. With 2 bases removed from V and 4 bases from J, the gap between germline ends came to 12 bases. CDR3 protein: CASSYAEGAYEQYF. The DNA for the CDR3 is TGTGCCAGCAGTTACGCGGAGGGGGCTTACGAGCAGTACTTC.

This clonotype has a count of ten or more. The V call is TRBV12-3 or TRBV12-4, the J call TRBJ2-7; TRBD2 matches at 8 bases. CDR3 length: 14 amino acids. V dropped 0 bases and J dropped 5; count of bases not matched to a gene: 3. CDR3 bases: TGTGCCAGCAGTTTAGCTAGCGGGAAGAACGAGCAGTACTTC. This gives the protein CASSLASGKNEQYF.

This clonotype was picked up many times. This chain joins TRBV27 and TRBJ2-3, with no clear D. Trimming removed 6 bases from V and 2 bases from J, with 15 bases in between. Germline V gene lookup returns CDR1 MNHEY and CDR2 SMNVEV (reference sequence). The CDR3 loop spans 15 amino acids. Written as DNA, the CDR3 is TGTGCCAGCAGCGCCGGAACGGCATTCACAGATACGCAGTATTTT. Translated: CASSAGTAFTDTQYF.

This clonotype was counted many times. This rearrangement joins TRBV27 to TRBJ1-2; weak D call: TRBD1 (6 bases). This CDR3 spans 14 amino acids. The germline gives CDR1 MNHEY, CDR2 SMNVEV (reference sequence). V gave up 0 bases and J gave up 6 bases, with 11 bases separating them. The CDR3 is CASSLSTRGNGYTF. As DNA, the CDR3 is TGTGCCAGCAGTTTATCGACCAGGGGCAATGGCTACACCTTC.

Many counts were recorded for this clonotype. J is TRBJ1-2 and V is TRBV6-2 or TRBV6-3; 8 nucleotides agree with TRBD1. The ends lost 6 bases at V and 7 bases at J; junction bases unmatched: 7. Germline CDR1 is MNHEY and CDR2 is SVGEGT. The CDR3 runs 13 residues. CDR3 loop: CASRGNRGSGYTF. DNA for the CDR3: TGTGCCAGCAGGGGCAACAGGGGGTCTGGCTACACCTTC.

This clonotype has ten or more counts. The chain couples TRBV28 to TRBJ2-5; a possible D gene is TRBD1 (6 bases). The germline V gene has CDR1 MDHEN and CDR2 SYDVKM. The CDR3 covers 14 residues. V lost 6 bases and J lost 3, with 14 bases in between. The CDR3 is CASRTDRVKETQYF. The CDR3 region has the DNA TGTGCCAGCAGGACGGACAGAGTAAAAGAGACCCAGTACTTC.